The clone carrying this TCR beta chain was seen ten or more times. Its antigen remains unknown. This record comes from a study of early T cells in non-severe SARS-CoV-2 infection. TCRdb processed the 5' RACE reads anew with MiXCR; each CDR3 protein has one entry. The sample includes 25,000 to 30,000 distinct CDR3 sequences, around 4.5% of them seen just once. Germline CDR1 is DFQATT and CDR2 is SNEGSKA (reference sequence). The J segment lost 1 base and the V segment lost 3 bases, leaving 7 bases of the junction unmatched. This CDR3 region has 17 residues. Study findings and constraints: The matching step, a VDJdb search, favored anti-spike CD8 responses and missed private and CD4 specificities.

The receptor's source is an adult who was a healthcare worker with PCR-confirmed SARS-CoV-2 infection or an uninfected control (not recorded which). The sequencing sample was made of whole blood. This chain uses TRBV20-1 with TRBJ2-6; the match to TRBD1 covers 9 bases. CDR3 amino acids: CSARGDRAQSGANVLTF. In nucleotides, the CDR3 is TGCAGTGCTAGGGGGGACAGGGCGCAGTCTGGGGCCAACGTCCTGACTTTC.